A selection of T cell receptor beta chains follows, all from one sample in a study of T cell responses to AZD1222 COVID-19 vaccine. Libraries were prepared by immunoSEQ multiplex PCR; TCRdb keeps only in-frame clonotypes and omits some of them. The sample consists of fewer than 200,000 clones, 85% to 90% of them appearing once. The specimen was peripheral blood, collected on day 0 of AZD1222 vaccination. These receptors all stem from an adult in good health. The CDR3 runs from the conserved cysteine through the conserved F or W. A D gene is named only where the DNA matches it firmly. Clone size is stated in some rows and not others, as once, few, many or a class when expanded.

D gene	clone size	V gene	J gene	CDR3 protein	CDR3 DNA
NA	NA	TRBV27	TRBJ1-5	CASSLSTGSNQPQHF	TGTGCCAGCAGTTTATCCACAGGGAGCAATCAGCCCCAGCATTTT
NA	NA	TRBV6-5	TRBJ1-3	CASRPNSGNTIYF	TGTGCCAGCAGACCCAACTCTGGAAACACCATATATTTT
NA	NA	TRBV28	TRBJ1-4	CASSSSTGPTLSLNEKLFF	NA
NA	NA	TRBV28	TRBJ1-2	CASSTSYGYTF	TGTGCCAGCAGCACAAGCTATGGCTACACCTTC
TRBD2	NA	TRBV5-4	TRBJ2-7	CASSPSGRRSEQYF	TGTGCCAGCAGCCCTAGCGGGAGGAGGAGCGAGCAGTACTTC
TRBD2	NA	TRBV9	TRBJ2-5	CASAQGGSSGQETQYF	TGTGCCAGCGCCCAAGGAGGCTCTAGCGGGCAAGAGACCCAGTACTTC
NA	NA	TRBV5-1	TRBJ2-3	CASSLGLGGTDTQYF	TGCGCCAGCAGCTTGGGACTAGGAGGCACAGATACGCAGTATTTT
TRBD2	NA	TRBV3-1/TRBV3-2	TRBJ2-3	CASSPWVAGGPDTQYF	TGTGCCAGCAGCCCTTGGGTAGCGGGGGGGCCGGATACGCAGTATTTT
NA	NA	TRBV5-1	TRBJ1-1	CASSWGLDVGEAFF	TGCGCCAGCAGCTGGGGTCTAGACGTGGGTGAAGCTTTCTTT
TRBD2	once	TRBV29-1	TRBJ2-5	CSVDGSGSVETQYF	TGCAGCGTTGACGGTAGCGGGAGTGTAGAGACCCAGTACTTC
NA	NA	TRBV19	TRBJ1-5	CASSMGGNQPQHF	TGTGCCAGTAGTATGGGGGGAAATCAGCCCCAGCATTTT
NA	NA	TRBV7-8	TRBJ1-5	CASSLKTRGGNQPQHF	TGTGCCAGCAGCTTAAAGACTAGGGGCGGGAATCAGCCCCAGCATTTT
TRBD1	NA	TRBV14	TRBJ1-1	CASSQGAEDRGAWNTEAFF	TGTGCCAGCAGCCAAGGAGCCGAGGACAGGGGAGCATGGAACACTGAAGCTTTCTTT
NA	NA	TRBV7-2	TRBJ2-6	CASSLDPGFGANVLTF	TGTGCCAGCAGCTTAGACCCAGGGTTTGGGGCCAACGTCCTGACTTTC
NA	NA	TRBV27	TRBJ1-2	CASSLQGVGYGYTF	TGTGCCAGCAGTTTACAAGGGGTAGGGTATGGCTACACCTTC
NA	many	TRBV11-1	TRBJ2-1	CASRALALMGEQFF	TGTGCCAGCAGAGCCCTTGCTCTTATGGGTGAGCAGTTCTTC
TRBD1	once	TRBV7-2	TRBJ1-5	CASSSDRGGQPQHF	TGTGCCAGCAGTTCCGACAGGGGGGGTCAGCCCCAGCATTTT
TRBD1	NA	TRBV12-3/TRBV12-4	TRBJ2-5	CASSGTGGTQYF	TGTGCCAGCAGTGGGACAGGGGGTACCCAGTACTTC
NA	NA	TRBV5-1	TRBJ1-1	CASSRQAIGTEAFF	TGCGCCAGCAGCCGACAGGCGATTGGCACTGAAGCTTTCTTT
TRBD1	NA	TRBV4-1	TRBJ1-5	CASSPRDRDSNQPQHF	TGCGCCAGCAGCCCCCGGGACAGGGACAGCAATCAGCCCCAGCATTTT
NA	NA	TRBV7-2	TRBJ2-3	CASSLAQRLTDTQYF	TGTGCCAGCAGCTTAGCCCAGCGGCTCACAGATACGCAGTATTTT
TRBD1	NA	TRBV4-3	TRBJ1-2	CASSQVGGTGGSHYGYTF	TGCGCCAGCAGCCAAGTTGGGGGGACAGGGGGCTCACACTATGGCTACACCTTC
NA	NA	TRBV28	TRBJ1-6	CASRSGGNSPLHF	TGTGCCAGCAGATCCGGGGGAAATTCACCCCTCCACTTT
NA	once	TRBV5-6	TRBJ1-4	CASSKGPATNEKLFF	TGTGCCAGCAGCAAAGGGCCTGCAACTAATGAAAAACTGTTTTTT
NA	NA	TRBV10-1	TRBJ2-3	CASSGGRTADTQYF	TGCGCCAGCAGTGGGGGACGGACCGCAGATACGCAGTATTTT
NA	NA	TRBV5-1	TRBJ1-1	CASSLRGGTNTEAFF	TGCGCCAGCAGCTTGCGTGGGGGGACGAACACTGAAGCTTTCTTT
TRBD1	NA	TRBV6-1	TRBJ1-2	CASSELPGQGLSNYGYTF	TGTGCCAGCAGTGAATTACCGGGACAGGGGCTTTCTAACTATGGCTACACCTTC
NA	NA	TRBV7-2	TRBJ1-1	CASSLERNTEAFF	TGTGCCAGCAGCTTGGAGAGGAACACTGAAGCTTTCTTT
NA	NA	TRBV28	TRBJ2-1	CASSRKPEQFF	TGTGCCAGCAGTAGGAAGCCGGAGCAGTTCTTC
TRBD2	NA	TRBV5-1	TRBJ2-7	CASSLWPTSGSYEQYF	TGCGCCAGCAGCTTGTGGCCGACTAGCGGGTCCTACGAGCAGTACTTC
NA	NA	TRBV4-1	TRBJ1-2	CASSQETGSQRDYGYTF	TGCGCCAGCAGCCAGGAGACCGGATCTCAAAGGGACTATGGCTACACCTTC
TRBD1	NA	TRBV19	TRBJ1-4	CASSGARGFNEKLFF	TGTGCCAGTAGTGGCGCCAGGGGGTTTAATGAAAAACTGTTTTTT
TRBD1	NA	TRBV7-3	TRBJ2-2	CASSLLPGQGYTGELFF	TGTGCCAGCAGCTTGCTTCCGGGACAGGGGTACACCGGGGAGCTGTTTTTT
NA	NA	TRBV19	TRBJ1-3	CASRQWPSGNTIYF	TGTGCCAGCCGACAGTGGCCCTCTGGAAACACCATATATTTT
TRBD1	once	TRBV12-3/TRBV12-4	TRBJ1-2	CASSSGQLSGYTF	TGTGCCAGCAGTTCGGGACAGCTTTCGGGCTACACCTTC
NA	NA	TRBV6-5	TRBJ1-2	CASTQTRQDRYGYTF	TGTGCCAGCACACAAACCCGACAGGATCGCTATGGCTACACCTTC
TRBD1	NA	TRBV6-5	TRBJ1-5	CASSYSTGSSQPQHF	TGTGCCAGCAGTTACTCGACAGGGAGTAGCCAGCCCCAGCATTTT
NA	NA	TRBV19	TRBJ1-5	CASNGYSNQPQHF	TGTGCCAGTAATGGGTATAGCAATCAGCCCCAGCATTTT
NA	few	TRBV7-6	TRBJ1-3	CASSLGGGRRSGNTIYF	TGTGCCAGCAGCTTAGGGGGGGGCCGACGGTCTGGAAACACCATATATTTT
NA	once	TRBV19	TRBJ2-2	CASTVGTRGNTGELFF	TGTGCCAGCACTGTGGGGACAAGGGGTAACACCGGGGAGCTGTTTTTT
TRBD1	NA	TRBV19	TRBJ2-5	CASQRDRGETQYF	TGTGCCAGCCAACGGGACAGGGGCGAGACCCAGTACTTC
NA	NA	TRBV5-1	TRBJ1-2	CASSSRGPGYGYTF	TGCGCCAGCAGCAGCCGGGGCCCAGGCTATGGCTACACCTTC
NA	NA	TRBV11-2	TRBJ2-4	CASSLVPGLAKNIQYF	TGTGCCAGCAGCTTAGTACCAGGTCTAGCCAAAAACATTCAGTACTTC
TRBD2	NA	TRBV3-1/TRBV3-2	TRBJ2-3	CASSQDPPGTSGTDTQYF	TGTGCCAGCAGCCAAGATCCCCCGGGGACTAGTGGCACAGATACGCAGTATTTT
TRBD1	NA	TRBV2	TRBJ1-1	CASSTDRLLTEAFF	TGTGCCAGCAGTACGGACAGGTTACTGACTGAAGCTTTCTTT
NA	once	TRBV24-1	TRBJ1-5	CATSDVGVGQPQHF	TGTGCCACCAGTGATGTGGGGGTTGGTCAGCCCCAGCATTTT
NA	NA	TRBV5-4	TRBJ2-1	CASSSGAGHNEQFF	TGTGCCAGCAGCTCAGGTGCCGGCCACAATGAGCAGTTCTTC
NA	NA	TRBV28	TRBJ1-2	CASSPPGSNYGYTF	TGTGCCAGCAGCCCACCAGGGTCCAACTATGGCTACACCTTC
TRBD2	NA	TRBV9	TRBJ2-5	CASSAGLAGLQETQYF	TGTGCCAGCAGCGCAGGACTAGCGGGGCTTCAAGAGACCCAGTACTTC
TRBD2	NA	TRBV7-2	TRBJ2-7	CASSYSGSSYEQYF	TGTGCCAGCAGTTATAGCGGGAGCTCCTACGAGCAGTACTTC
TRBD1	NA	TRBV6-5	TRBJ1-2	CASSYSPTGGNYGYTF	TGTGCCAGCAGTTACTCCCCGACAGGGGGTAACTATGGCTACACCTTC
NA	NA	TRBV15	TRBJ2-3	CATTIAASTDTQYF	TGTGCCACCACAATAGCGGCTAGCACAGATACGCAGTATTTT